This T cell receptor (beta chain) comes out of a study of identical twins. Notes on this clonotype: The antigen is undetermined.

TCRdb independently ran MiXCR on the 5' RACE reads; one entry per CDR3 protein. The sample records more than 400,000 distinct CDR3 sequences, roughly 15% being singletons. The CDR3 loop spans 15 amino acids. The ends lost 6 bases at V and 9 bases at J; junction bases unmatched: 11. Per the germline V gene, CDR1 is DFQATT and CDR2 is SNEGSKA (reference sequence). Healthy Caucasians made up all donors. General study results and limits: Carriage of fewer insertions was seen in abundant cord blood beta clonotypes, whereas memory repertoires showed none. Within twin pairs, the out-of-frame alpha sequences they shared showed excess low generation probability.

The sample also formed part of further work on yellow fever vaccine responses in identical twins.

The rearrangement links TRBV20-1 to TRBJ2-1, with 13 bases that match TRBD2. The receptor was derived from a woman aged 18-29 years in good health. Sequencing input: CD4+ T cells sorted from blood. CDR3 region: CSAPGLAGERSEQFF. DNA of the CDR3: TGCAGTGCCCCCGGACTAGCGGGAGAAAGGAGTGAGCAGTTCTTC.